Presented here are 7 T cell receptor beta chains from one specimen sequenced in a study of regulatory T cells in long-lasting Graves disease. Library construction for TCR beta used iRepertoire HTBI primers and Arm-PCR of CDR3 regions. TCRdb reprocessed the multiplex PCR reads with MiXCR, giving one entry per CDR3 protein. Of 400,000 to 600,000 distinct CDR3 sequences detected, around a fifth appear once; the ten largest clones hold around 7%. Sample time point: persistent/refractory GD, antithyroid drugs over 5 years with positive TRAb. TCR sequences were obtained from RNA taken from PBMCs. Source: peripheral blood mononuclear cells (PBMCs), taken when the disease was refractory, from a patient treated with antithyroid drugs. The receptors were sampled from a female donor with Graves disease.

This sequence joins TRBV19 and TRBJ1-1, with TRBD1 matching 7 bases. Germline assignment: CDR1 LNHDA and CDR2 SQIVND (reference sequence). CDR3 length equals 15 residues. V shed 3 bases and J 6 bases; nucleotides not matched to a gene: 10. DNA of the CDR3: TGTGCCAGTAGTATGCTACAGGGGTTAGTCGCTGAAGCTTTCTTT. Translation: CASSMLQGLVAEAFF.

In its sample, this clonotype was seen many times. The genes are TRBV6-1 and TRBJ1-4; 8 bases match TRBD1. The CDR3 contains 13 residues. With V trimmed by 6 bases and J by 6 bases, 3 bases remained unmatched. In germline, CDR1 is MNHNS, CDR2 SASEGT. CDR3 region: CASRGTGDEKLFF. CDR3 nucleotides: TGTGCCAGCAGAGGGACAGGAGATGAAAAACTGTTTTTT.

The sample holds a few counts of this clonotype. The J gene is TRBJ1-1, the V gene TRBV10-3; TRBD1 matches 7 bases. Germline V lookup: CDR1 ENHRY, CDR2 SYGVKD. The V segment lost 8 bases and the J segment 7 bases; nucleotides outside the gene matches: 10. The CDR3 is 13 residues long. The CDR3 DNA follows: TGTGCCATCGCCTCACAGGGGTTGGATGAAGCTTTCTTT. Translated: CAIASQGLDEAFF.

For this clonotype: This is likely a read error, given that the CDR3 carries no conserved phenylalanine or tryptophan at its end. J is TRBJ2-7 and V is TRBV7-8; D is unresolved. The CDR3 contains 12 residues. The V gene's germline CDR1 is SGHVS and CDR2 FQNEAQ. V was cut by 5 bases and J by 2 bases, with 7 bases left in between. CDR3 nucleotides: TGTGCCAGCAGCCCAAACGCCTACGAGCAGTACCTC. Translation gives CASSPNAYEQYL.

This clonotype was picked up a small number of times. The gene calls are TRBV7-3 and TRBJ1-1; D is unclear. Germline lookup yields CDR1 SGHTA and CDR2 FQGTGA. Trimming stripped 7 bases from V and 3 bases from J, with 15 bases between. The CDR3 loop spans 14 amino acids. CDR3 bases: TGTGCCAGCAAACCCTCTCCCGGGGACACTGAAGCTTTCTTT. This encodes CASKPSPGDTEAFF.

The V call is TRBV19, the J call TRBJ1-2; no clear D. The germline gives CDR1 LNHDA, CDR2 SQIVND (reference sequence). V was cut by 10 bases and J by 8 bases, with 20 bases left in between. The CDR3 loop spans 13 amino acids. CDR3 protein: CATRLPPTEGYTF. The CDR3 DNA sequence: TGTGCCACCCGCCTCCCTCCCACGGAAGGCTACACCTTC.

This clonotype was seen only a few times. The rearrangement uses TRBV6-1 and TRBJ1-5, with D maybe TRBD1 (5 bases). This CDR3 is built from 13 residues. Germline CDR1 reads MNHNS; CDR2 reads SASEGT. V dropped 5 bases and J dropped 4 bases, with 9 bases sitting between them. As DNA, the CDR3 is TGTGCCAGCAGTCGACAGAAGAATCAGCCCCAGCATTTT. As protein: CASSRQKNQPQHF.